This T cell receptor beta chain is drawn from a study of blood T cell repertoires in COVID-19. Study at large: Donors in the United States, Italy and Spain gave samples during acute or convalescent COVID-19.

How the authors handled the data: Amplification of reference gene primers was used by the study to estimate nucleated cell counts. Using immunoSEQ multiplex PCR, the repertoire was profiled, and TCRdb retains in-frame clones only, with some absent. That table gives V, J and clone size, and the DNA gave D and trimming. The table shows about 440,000 clones, with 70% to 90% occurring only once. In germline, CDR1 is SNHLY, CDR2 FYNNEI. V trimming: 7 bases; J trimming: 8 bases; junction bases outside the gene matches: 9. The CDR3 consists of 13 residues. Seattle participants joined during active infection and were tracked over time.

This chain uses TRBV2 with TRBJ1-2, with TRBD1 matching over 8 bases. The receptor was derived from a woman aged 45-59 years with COVID-19, enrolled during active disease. Sequencing used peripheral blood. CDR3 sequence (DNA): TGTGCCAGCATCGAGGACAGGGTCTACGGCTACACCTTC. As protein: CASIEDRVYGYTF.